These 6 T cell receptor beta chains originate from one sample sequenced in a study of blood T cells in healthy people across ages. Combining a sample-barcoded 5' primer with a J-beta primer mix, a second PCR ran for 7 to 11 cycles. TCRdb re-called the 5' RACE reads through MiXCR, storing one row per CDR3 protein. The profile shows hundreds of thousands of distinct CDR3 sequences, 44% of them singletons. The sample taken for sequencing was blood. The receptor source for this set is a man in his 60s in good health.

This clonotype was recorded a few times. V is TRBV7-2 and J is TRBJ2-3; possibly TRBD2 for D (5 bases). Trimming shortened V by 1 base and J by 0 bases, and 8 bases separated the two germline ends. Germline assignment: CDR1 SGHTA and CDR2 FQGNSA. The CDR3 contains 15 residues. The CDR3 reads CASSLVLVSTDTQYF. The CDR3 region has the DNA TGTGCCAGCAGCTTAGTACTAGTTAGCACAGATACGCAGTATTTT.

V gene TRBV6-5 combines with J gene TRBJ1-4; 9 nucleotides align to TRBD1. There are 15 residues in the CDR3. Germline V gene lookup returns CDR1 MNHEY and CDR2 SVGAGI. With V trimmed by 6 bases and J by 2 bases, 4 bases remained unmatched. The CDR3 loop reads CASRLTGGTNEKLFF. The CDR3 DNA sequence: TGTGCCAGCAGATTAACAGGGGGCACTAATGAAAAACTGTTTTTT.

The rearrangement uses TRBV29-1 and TRBJ1-4; 8 bases align to TRBD1. V shed 4 bases, J shed 8 bases, and the junction held 6 bases outside the gene matches. Germline lookup yields CDR1 SQVTM and CDR2 ANQGSEA. The CDR3 consists of 13 residues. This CDR3 reads CSVGPGTGEKLFF. The CDR3 DNA is TGCAGCGTTGGTCCAGGGACAGGCGAAAAACTGTTTTTT.

The chain combines TRBV2 with TRBJ2-1, with D perhaps matching TRBD1 or TRBD2 (6 bases each). V was pared by 9 bases and J by 3 bases, with 18 bases between. The germline gives CDR1 SNHLY, CDR2 FYNNEI. CDR3 length equals 15 residues. The CDR3 nucleotides are TGTGCCAGTCAGGGAGGCTTCAGGGGCTACAATGAGCAGTTCTTC. Translating gives CASQGGFRGYNEQFF.

This clonotype showed up just once. The genes are TRBV5-1 and TRBJ2-5, with 7 bases that match TRBD2. Germline V gene lookup returns CDR1 SGHRS and CDR2 YFSETQ. The CDR3 loop spans 17 amino acids. V shed 3 bases and J 1 base; nucleotides not matched to a gene: 12. The CDR3 sequence: CASSYSSGGGGQETQYF. In DNA, the CDR3 is TGCGCCAGCAGCTATAGTTCGGGAGGTGGAGGCCAAGAGACCCAGTACTTC.

This chain connects TRBV10-3 to TRBJ1-1; 7 bases line up with TRBD1. The J segment lost 1 base and the V segment lost 10 bases, leaving 6 bases of the junction unmatched. Looked up from germline, CDR1 is ENHRY and CDR2 is SYGVKD. The CDR3 has 13 residues. The CDR3 reads CARRQGENTEAFF. The CDR3 DNA reads TGTGCCAGACGACAGGGAGAGAACACTGAAGCTTTCTTT.